A selection of T cell receptor beta chains follows, all from one sample in a study of a mutant IDH1 vaccine in newly diagnosed glioma. Sequencing used immunoSEQ multiplex PCR; TCRdb keeps in-frame clones, though not all of them. Among around 52,000 clones listed, around 90% were seen once. No antigens are known for them. The source material was PBMCs, sampled from a glioma patient whose treatment included an IDH1 peptide vaccine. These receptors originate from a woman between 40 and 50 years old with glioma. Both conserved end residues are trimmed from each CDR3.

j_call,v_call,cdr3_aa
TRBJ1-2,TRBV25-1,ASSDISGGTAYGYT
TRBJ1-5,TRBV2,ASKVEGDQPQH
TRBJ2-7,TRBV19,ASSARLAYYEQY
TRBJ2-2,TRBV2,ASTFIAGAAGELF
TRBJ1-3,TRBV28,ASSSFLDRNTIY
TRBJ1-1,TRBV15,ATSSLQWGNTEAF
TRBJ2-7,TRBV27,ASRREIAGSYEQY
TRBJ2-2,TRBV18,ASSPRISGSTGELF
TRBJ2-5,TRBV5-1,ASSSWTSGETQY
TRBJ1-5,TRBV10-3,ATTGGNQPQH
TRBJ1-4,TRBV2,ASNNPGPPTEKLF
TRBJ2-5,TRBV18,ASSPTGGGTETQY
TRBJ2-7,TRBV7-8,ASGYGGLAGGEQY
TRBJ2-1,TRBV25-1,ASRPQGIGNEQF
TRBJ2-5,TRBV18,ASSRQRETQY